The 14 T cell receptor beta chains below were found in one sample sequenced in a study of graft-versus-host responses after intestinal transplantation. The antigens for these receptors are not known. Produced via immunoSEQ multiplex PCR; TCRdb's table is partial and in-frame only. This sample has fewer than 130,000 clones, with just under 95% found just once. This specimen consisted of unstimulated CD8+ T cells sorted from spleen or lymph node cells, obtained before intestinal transplant. These receptors all stem from a human donor who received an intestinal transplant.

This chain joins TRBV7-8 and TRBJ2-2, with 7 bases identical to TRBD1. CDR3 length equals 17 residues. Germline V gene sequence: CDR1 SGHVS, CDR2 FQNEAQ. Trimming removed 4 bases from V and 0 bases from J; junction bases left unmatched: 8. CDR3 sequence reads: CASSYLETGPNTGELFF. As DNA, the CDR3 is TGTGCCAGCAGCTACCTCGAGACAGGGCCGAACACCGGGGAGCTGTTTTTT.

V usage is TRBV28 and J usage is TRBJ2-2; TRBD2 is a possible D gene (5 bases). Trimming pared 9 bases from V and 8 bases from J, leaving 16 bases between. Germline CDR1 reads MDHEN; CDR2 reads SYDVKM. The CDR3 is 13 residues long. The CDR3 here is CASTASGTGELFF. The DNA of the CDR3 is TGTGCCAGTACCGCAAGCGGAACTGGGGAGCTGTTTTTT.

This rearrangement joins TRBV6-1 to TRBJ2-1; D is perhaps TRBD2 (5 bases). The CDR3 has 14 residues. Trimming took off 6 bases at V and 8 bases at J, with 17 bases between the two ends. The V gene's germline CDR1 is MNHNS and CDR2 SASEGT. The CDR3 DNA sequence: TGTGCCAGCAGCAGGTATCTTCTCGGGGATGAGCAGTTCTTC. Translating gives CASSRYLLGDEQFF.

This clone was recorded once. The V call is TRBV13, the J call TRBJ1-2, with D possibly being TRBD1 (6 bases). Between the trimmed V and J ends, which lost 5 bases and 2 bases, there was a span of 12 bases. Per germline, CDR1 PRHDT and CDR2 FYEKMQ (reference sequence). This CDR3 contains 14 residues. The CDR3 is CASSPGVGNYGYTF. For the CDR3, the DNA is TGTGCCAGCAGCCCAGGGGTAGGGAACTATGGCTACACCTTC.

This sequence joins TRBV9 and TRBJ2-2; perhaps TRBD2 as D (6 bases). With 0 bases removed from V and 4 bases from J, the gap between germline ends came to 13 bases. The CDR3 loop spans 16 amino acids. Germline CDR1 and CDR2: SGDLS and YYNGEE. Here the CDR3 reads CASSVEGTQSTGELFF. The DNA for the CDR3 is TGTGCCAGCAGCGTAGAGGGGACTCAGTCCACCGGGGAGCTGTTTTTT.

The chain employs TRBV5-1 and TRBJ2-7, with D possibly TRBD2 on 5 matching bases. The length of the CDR3 is 13 residues. Deletions cut 0 bases from V and 5 bases from J, with 9 bases between. Germline CDR1 reads SGHRS; CDR2 reads YFSETQ. The CDR3 DNA reads TGCGCCAGCAGCTTGGCATCGGGGAACGAGCAGTACTTC. Translating gives CASSLASGNEQYF.

The chain carries TRBV9 and TRBJ2-3; the D gene could be TRBD1 or TRBD2 (5 bases each). Trimming stripped 1 base from V and 0 bases from J, with 12 bases between. Per germline, CDR1 SGDLS and CDR2 YYNGEE. This CDR3 is built from 16 residues. The CDR3 loop reads CASSVQGVASTDTQYF. The CDR3, as DNA: TGTGCCAGCAGCGTACAGGGAGTCGCTAGCACAGATACGCAGTATTTT.

The chain uses TRBV9 and TRBJ2-3; either TRBD1 or TRBD2 may supply D (5 bases each). The germline V gene encodes CDR1 SGDLS and CDR2 YYNGEE. The CDR3 extends over 14 amino acids. Trimming pared 3 bases from V and 6 bases from J, leaving 14 bases between. This chain's CDR3 is CASSGGTAKDTQYF. As DNA, the CDR3 is TGTGCCAGCAGCGGGGGGACCGCTAAGGATACGCAGTATTTT.

A few counts support this clone. The CDR3 protein is CASSFDSSYEQYF. CDR3 bases: TGTGCCAGCAGCTTCGACAGCTCCTACGAGCAGTACTTC. J is TRBJ2-7 and V is TRBV7-9; D is perhaps TRBD1 (5 bases). Germline-derived CDR1 and CDR2 are SEHNR and FQNEAQ (reference sequence). The CDR3 spans 13 residues. Between the trimmed V and J ends, which lost 3 bases and 0 bases, there was a span of 6 bases.

The genes are TRBV6-1 and TRBJ2-7; 8 bases agree with TRBD1. There are 16 residues in the CDR3. After removal of 2 bases from V and 2 bases from J, the junction contained 8 bases not matched to a gene. Germline values: CDR1 MNHNS, CDR2 SASEGT. The CDR3 nucleotides are TGTGCCAGCAGTGAATCGGCGACAGGGGCTACCTACGAGCAGTACTTC. This encodes CASSESATGATYEQYF.

V is TRBV7-2 and J is TRBJ2-1, with 16 bases lining up with TRBD2. This CDR3 region has 15 residues. The V gene's germline CDR1 is SGHTA and CDR2 FQGNSA. The V and J ends lost 3 bases and 7 bases, in that order; junction bases with no gene match: 0. In DNA form, the CDR3 reads TGTGCCAGCAGCTTGGGACTAGCGGGAGGGAATGAGCAGTTCTTC. Amino acids: CASSLGLAGGNEQFF.

J is TRBJ1-1 and V is TRBV13; D is unclear. CDR1 PRHDT and CDR2 FYEKMQ come from the germline V gene (reference sequence). This CDR3 contains 15 residues. The V and J ends lost 5 bases and 1 base respectively, with 14 bases between them. The CDR3 region is CASSPGQAQNTEAFF. Written as DNA, the CDR3 is TGTGCCAGCAGCCCTGGCCAGGCCCAGAACACTGAAGCTTTCTTT.

This chain links TRBV6-1 with TRBJ2-1; a weak D match, TRBD2 (7 bases). The CDR3 has 14 residues. V was clipped by 8 bases and J by 4 bases, with 15 bases between them. Germline V gene sequence: CDR1 MNHNS, CDR2 SASEGT. Here the CDR3 DNA reads TGTGCCAGCTTGACCAGCGGGACATACAATGAGCAGTTCTTC. As protein: CASLTSGTYNEQFF.

The chain recombines TRBV2 with TRBJ2-7, with D tentatively TRBD1 (6 bases). Germline values: CDR1 SNHLY, CDR2 FYNNEI. This CDR3 is built from 13 residues. V was cut by 7 bases and J by 6 bases, with 16 bases left in between. The CDR3 DNA reads as TGTGCCAGCACCGGGACACTATGGGCCGAGCAGTACTTC. Translation gives CASTGTLWAEQYF.